Following are 5 T cell receptor beta chains from one sample sequenced in a study of cytomegalovirus exposure and HLA in healthy donors. Researchers ran the PCR with 60 Vbeta and 13 Jbeta primers. The method was immunoSEQ multiplex PCR; TCRdb's version includes in-frame clones alone and lacks a portion of them. The data contain 50,000 or so clones, 82% of them singletons. The sequenced sample was PBMCs. Receptors originate from a woman younger than 35 in good health and CMV-seronegative.

The chain has TRBV27 and TRBJ2-4; a possible D gene is TRBD2 (6 bases). The germline CDR1 and CDR2 sequences are MNHEY and SMNVEV (reference sequence). The germline V and J ends were trimmed by 2 bases and 10 bases, with 18 bases remaining between them. The CDR3 totals 15 residues. The CDR3 sequence: CASSLTAGSHAIQYF. CDR3 bases: TGTGCCAGCAGTTTAACAGCGGGTAGCCACGCTATTCAGTACTTC.

J is TRBJ1-1 and V is TRBV10-1; D is possibly TRBD1 (6 bases). The germline CDR1 and CDR2 sequences are WNHNN and SYGVQD (reference sequence). Trimming shortened V by 0 bases and J by 5 bases, and 13 bases separated the two germline ends. CDR3 length: 15 residues. CDR3 sequence (DNA): TGCGCCAGCAGTGAGTCGAGGCAGGGGAAGACTGAAGCTTTCTTT. This encodes CASSESRQGKTEAFF.

The chain carries TRBV9 and TRBJ1-1; maybe TRBD1 (5 bases). Germline CDR1 and CDR2: SGDLS and YYNGEE. Trimming cost V 4 bases and J 9 bases, with 13 bases left between them. There are 12 residues in the CDR3. In DNA, the CDR3 is TGTGCCAGCAGCCCAGGGAAGGAACAAGCTTTCTTT. This gives the protein CASSPGKEQAFF. Variable domain in full (rest from reference TRBV9 and TRBJ1-1): DSGVTQTPKHLITATGQRVTLRCSPRSGDLSVYWYQQSLDQGLQFLIQYYNGEERAKGNILERFSAQQFPDLHSELNLSSLELGDSALYFCASSPGKEQAFFGQGTRLTVV.

V usage is TRBV30 and J usage is TRBJ2-7; TRBD1 aligns across 7 bases. This CDR3 spans 13 amino acids. V was clipped by 6 bases and J by 6 bases; unmatched bases: 11. Germline CDR1 GTSNPN, CDR2 SVGIG (reference sequence). The CDR3 DNA is TGTGCCTGCGAGGCTACCAACAGGGGCGAGCAGTACTTC. This gives the protein CACEATNRGEQYF.

J is TRBJ2-1 and V is TRBV4-2; 7 bases are shared with TRBD2. The germline gives CDR1 LGHNA, CDR2 YNFKEQ. Trimming removed 0 bases from V and 0 bases from J; junction bases left unmatched: 8. This CDR3 has 18 amino acids. CDR3 loop: CASSQDEGGSLSYNEQFF. In nucleotides, the CDR3 is TGTGCCAGCAGCCAAGATGAGGGAGGGAGCCTCTCCTACAATGAGCAGTTCTTC.